Each of the 6 T cell receptor beta chains below was sequenced from the same sample in a study of blood T cell repertoires in COVID-19. The assay was immunoSEQ multiplex PCR, and TCRdb's table has in-frame clones only and misses some. The sample lists 84,000 or so clones; 85% to 95% were seen once. What was sequenced was peripheral blood. Receptors originate from a woman aged 55 to 70 with active COVID-19.

The V call is TRBV4-2, the J call TRBJ1-5; 7 bases are a match to TRBD1. The germline V gene has CDR1 LGHNA and CDR2 YNFKEQ. The CDR3 spans 15 residues. The V and J ends lost 3 bases and 4 bases, in that order; junction bases with no gene match: 6. CDR3 coding DNA: TGTGCCAGCAGCCAGGAGACAGGGAAGAATCAGCCCCAGCATTTT. Its protein product is CASSQETGKNQPQHF.

The chain uses TRBV19 and TRBJ2-5; 14 bases are a match to TRBD2. Germline V gene lookup returns CDR1 LNHDA and CDR2 SQIVND (reference sequence). The CDR3 loop spans 17 amino acids. V shed 3 bases, J shed 5 bases, and the junction held 8 bases outside the gene matches. The CDR3 loop reads CASSMGGLAGALETQYF. The CDR3 DNA follows: TGTGCCAGTAGTATGGGGGGACTAGCGGGAGCTCTGGAGACCCAGTACTTC. Variable domain in full (rest from reference TRBV19 and TRBJ2-5): DGGITQSPKYLFRKEGQNVTLSCEQNLNHDAMYWYRQDPGQGLRLIYYSQIVNDFQKGDIAEGYSVSREKKESFPLTVTSAQKNPTAFYLCASSMGGLAGALETQYFGPGTRLLVL.

The V call is TRBV11-3, the J call TRBJ2-3, with unresolved D. The germline CDR1 and CDR2 sequences are SGHNT and YENEEA. The CDR3 covers 15 residues. Trimming shortened V by 0 bases and J by 2 bases, and 9 bases separated the two germline ends. For the CDR3, the DNA is TGTGCCAGCAGCTTAGATGAGTTATTCACAGATACGCAGTATTTT. It specifies CASSLDELFTDTQYF.

The chain has TRBV24-1 and TRBJ1-2; 9 bases are a match to TRBD1. V trimming: 4 bases; J trimming: 6 bases; junction bases outside the gene matches: 11. The CDR3 extends over 16 amino acids. The germline CDR1 and CDR2 sequences are KGHDR and SFDVKD. The CDR3 protein is CATSDPGTGRKDGYTF. CDR3 sequence (DNA): TGTGCCACCAGTGACCCCGGGACAGGGAGAAAGGATGGCTACACCTTC.

The rearrangement joins TRBV7-2 to TRBJ1-2; a possible D gene is TRBD1 (5 bases). Germline CDR1 is SGHTA and CDR2 is FQGNSA. The length of the CDR3 is 16 residues. Trimming pared 1 base from V and 4 bases from J, leaving 16 bases between. Here the CDR3 reads CASSLGIGEILYGYTF. The CDR3 region has the DNA TGTGCCAGCAGCTTAGGGATAGGGGAAATCCTCTATGGCTACACCTTC.

This clone has only one observation. This chain uses TRBV12-3 or TRBV12-4 with TRBJ1-2; 8 bases are shared with TRBD1. J gave up 3 bases and V 4 bases, and 1 base lay outside the gene matches. CDR3 length: 13 amino acids. As DNA, the CDR3 is TGTGCCAGCAGTTCGACAGGGGACTATGGCTACACCTTC. Translating gives CASSSTGDYGYTF.